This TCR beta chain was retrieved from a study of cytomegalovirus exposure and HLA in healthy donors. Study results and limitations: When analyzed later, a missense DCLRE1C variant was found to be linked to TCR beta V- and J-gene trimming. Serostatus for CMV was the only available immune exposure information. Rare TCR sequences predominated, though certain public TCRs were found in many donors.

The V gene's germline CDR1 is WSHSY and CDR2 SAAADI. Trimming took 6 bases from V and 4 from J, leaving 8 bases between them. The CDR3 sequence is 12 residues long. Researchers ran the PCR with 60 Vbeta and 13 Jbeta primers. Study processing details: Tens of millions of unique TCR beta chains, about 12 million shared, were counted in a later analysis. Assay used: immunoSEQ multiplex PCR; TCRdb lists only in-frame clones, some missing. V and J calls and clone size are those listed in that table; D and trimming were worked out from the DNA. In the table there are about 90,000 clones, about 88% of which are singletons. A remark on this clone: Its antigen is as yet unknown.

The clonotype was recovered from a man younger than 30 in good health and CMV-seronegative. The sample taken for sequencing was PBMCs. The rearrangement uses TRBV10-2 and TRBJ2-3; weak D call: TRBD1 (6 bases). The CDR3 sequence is CASRQGADTQYF. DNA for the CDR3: TGCGCCAGCAGACAGGGTGCAGATACGCAGTATTTT.